This TCR beta chain was identified in a study of human T cells and chemical hapten exposure. Time point noted: patch test 2, 6 weeks after DPC sensitization. Specified treatment: therapeutic diphenylcyclopropenone sensitization with weekly scalp DPC. TCRdb re-called the RACE reads with MiXCR, one entry per CDR3 protein. The sample lists about 140,000 distinct CDR3 sequences, approximately 12% occurring once. This clonotype was recorded at least ten times. The V gene lost 4 bases and the J gene lost 2 bases, with 12 bases spanning the gap. Per germline, CDR1 SGHKS and CDR2 YYEKEE (reference sequence). CDR3 length equals 14 residues.

The J gene is TRBJ2-5, the V gene TRBV5-5; D possibly matches TRBD1 or TRBD2 (5 bases each). Sequences were derived from whole blood, sampled in connection with sensitization to the hapten diphenylcyclopropenone (DPC). The TCR originated in a woman aged 50 to 60 with alopecia areata. Some clones in this sample may be carry-over from other donors' samples. DNA for the CDR3: TGTGCCAGCAGCGTGCAGAGGGGTCAAGAGACCCAGTACTTC. As protein: CASSVQRGQETQYF.